Listed below are T cell receptor beta chains from one sample, sequenced in a study of shared clonotypes between healthy human individuals. Repertoires were generated with immunoSEQ multiplex PCR, while TCRdb's copy carries only in-frame clones and drops some. This table has about 2.4 million clones, around nine tenths appearing once. The specimen sequenced was naive CD4+ T cells sorted from blood. The receptor set was obtained from a young man in good health. CDR3s include the opening cysteine and the closing phenylalanine or tryptophan. The D gene is left open where the match is weak. Size tells how often a clone was seen (once, few, many) or the class of an expanded clone, and some rows leave it out.

V gene	D gene	clone size	J gene	CDR3 DNA	CDR3 protein
TRBV10-3	TRBD1	once	TRBJ1-5	TGTGCCATCAGTCAAGGTGACAGGGGGTATCAGCCCCAGCATTTT	CAISQGDRGYQPQHF
TRBV5-4	NA	NA	TRBJ2-1	TGTGCCAGCAGCCCGCGACCTCAAAATGAGCAGTTCTTC	CASSPRPQNEQFF
TRBV5-1	TRBD1	NA	TRBJ2-1	TGCGCCAGCAGCTTAATACAGGGGGCCTACAATGAGCAGTTCTTC	CASSLIQGAYNEQFF
TRBV7-2	NA	NA	TRBJ2-7	TGTGCCAGCAGCTTAGGAGCTGGGGGTCCCTACGAGCAGTACTTC	CASSLGAGGPYEQYF
TRBV21-1	NA	NA	TRBJ1-5	TGTGCCAGCCAGAGCCGCCCTGGACAGGGGCAGCCCCAGCATTTT	CASQSRPGQGQPQHF
TRBV18	NA	once	TRBJ2-1	TGTGCCAGCTACCCGACGGATCCTCCTGGGGAGCAGTTCTTC	CASYPTDPPGEQFF
TRBV18	NA	NA	TRBJ2-7	TGTGCCAGCTCACCAACGGGGCCGACTAGCTCCTACGAGCAGTACTTC	CASSPTGPTSSYEQYF
TRBV7-8	NA	NA	TRBJ2-7	TGTGCCAGCAGCTTAGCCGGGCTAGTGTCCCCATGGGAGCAGTACTTC	CASSLAGLVSPWEQYF
TRBV21-1	NA	NA	TRBJ2-7	TGTGCCAGCAGCAAAGAGGACAGTATCCCCTACGAGCAGTACTTC	CASSKEDSIPYEQYF
TRBV23-1	NA	NA	TRBJ2-3	TGCGCCAGCAGTCAAATTTGCGGGGCCCAACCCACAGATACGCAGTATTTT	CASSQICGAQPTDTQYF
TRBV6-4	NA	NA	TRBJ2-1	TGTGCCAGCAGTGAAGGGGTGACTGGTTACAATGAGCAGTTCTTC	CASSEGVTGYNEQFF
TRBV5-1	TRBD2	NA	TRBJ2-5	TGCGCCAGCAGCTTGGGTAGCGGGAGTCAGACCCAGTACTTC	CASSLGSGSQTQYF
TRBV18	NA	NA	TRBJ2-3	TGTGCCAGCTCACCACCCCCTGGCACAGATACGCAGTATTTT	CASSPPPGTDTQYF
TRBV10-3	NA	NA	TRBJ1-5	TGTGCCATCCGAGAAGGTCTCAATCAGCCCCAGCATTTT	CAIREGLNQPQHF
TRBV5-1	NA	NA	TRBJ1-3	TGCGCCAGCAGACGGAACGGGGATCCTGGAAACACCATATATTTT	CASRRNGDPGNTIYF
TRBV18	TRBD2	NA	TRBJ2-3	TGTGCCAGCTCACTTAGCGGGGCGGCAGATACGCAGTATTTT	CASSLSGAADTQYF
TRBV30	NA	NA	TRBJ2-7	TGTGCCTGGAGTGGACAACTTACCTACGAGCAGTACTTC	CAWSGQLTYEQYF
TRBV5-1	NA	NA	TRBJ2-7	TGCGCCAGCAGCTCAGCCGGACAGCCCTTCGACGAGCAGTACTTC	CASSSAGQPFDEQYF
TRBV9	NA	NA	TRBJ2-2	TGTGCCAGCAGCGTAGAAGCAAAGGGAACCGGGGAGCTGTTTTTT	CASSVEAKGTGELFF
TRBV12-2	NA	NA	TRBJ1-2	TGTGCAAGTCGCTCGCGACAGGGAAATGGCTCTTTCGGCTACACCTTC	CASRSRQGNGSFGYTF
TRBV7-9	NA	NA	TRBJ1-1	TGTGCCAGCAGCTTATTCCGAGGGTTGAACACTGAAGCTTTCTTT	CASSLFRGLNTEAFF
TRBV7-9	TRBD1	NA	TRBJ2-7	TGTGCCAGCAGCTGGGAGACAGGGGGCTCTCCCTACGAGCAGTACTTC	CASSWETGGSPYEQYF
TRBV28	NA	NA	TRBJ2-3	TGTGCCAGCACCCTTATAGCGGAAGATACGCAGTATTTT	CASTLIAEDTQYF
TRBV30	TRBD1	NA	TRBJ2-2	TGTGCCTGGGACAGGGGGCGAGACACCGGGGAGCTGTTTTTT	CAWDRGRDTGELFF
TRBV2	TRBD1	NA	TRBJ2-3	TGTGCCAGCAGTGGGGGACAGGGGCAAACAGATACGCAGTATTTT	CASSGGQGQTDTQYF
TRBV7-2	NA	NA	TRBJ2-1	TGTGCCAGCAGCTTAGCGGTAGCGGCCTCCTACAATGAGCAGTTCTTC	CASSLAVAASYNEQFF
TRBV10-3	TRBD1	NA	TRBJ2-5	TGTGCCGTCCGGGACAGTATACAAGAGACCCAGTACTTC	CAVRDSIQETQYF
TRBV2	TRBD1	NA	TRBJ2-5	TGTGCCAGCAGGGTCCGGGACAGGGGTATGGAGACCCAGTACTTC	CASRVRDRGMETQYF
TRBV9	NA	NA	TRBJ1-3	TGTGCCAGCAGCGTGACAGGAAACACCATATATTTT	CASSVTGNTIYF
TRBV28	NA	NA	TRBJ2-7	TGTGCCAGCAGTTTGGTAAGGGGACCACAGAACTACGAGCAGTACTTC	CASSLVRGPQNYEQYF
TRBV9	NA	NA	TRBJ2-1	TGTGCCAGCAGCGGGCTACCCCCGAGGGATGAGCAGTTCTTC	CASSGLPPRDEQFF
TRBV11-3	NA	NA	TRBJ2-2	TGTGCCAGCACCCAGGACGGACCCGCGAACACCGGGGAGCTGTTTTTT	CASTQDGPANTGELFF
TRBV28	NA	once	TRBJ2-7	TGTGCCAGCAGTTTAGGTCATACCTACGAGCAGTACTTC	CASSLGHTYEQYF
TRBV6-1	NA	once	TRBJ2-1	TGTGCCAGCAGTGTACAGGTTACAACGTACAATGAGCAGTTCTTC	CASSVQVTTYNEQFF
TRBV7-2	NA	few	TRBJ1-6	TGTGCCAGCAGCTTAGCGCAGTCTTCACCCCTCCACTTT	CASSLAQSSPLHF
TRBV30	TRBD2	NA	TRBJ2-1	TGTGCCTGGACTGGGACTAGCGGGAGGGCTGAGCAGTTCTTC	CAWTGTSGRAEQFF
TRBV9	NA	NA	TRBJ2-2	TGTGCCAGCAGCCCGACGACAGTCACCGGGGAGCTGTTTTTT	CASSPTTVTGELFF
TRBV2	NA	NA	TRBJ2-5	TGTGCCAGCAGTATCTGGACAGCACAAGAGACCCAGTACTTC	CASSIWTAQETQYF
TRBV5-1	NA	NA	TRBJ2-5	TGCGCCAGCAGCTTGGTGGCAGGGAGTCAAGAGACCCAGTACTTC	CASSLVAGSQETQYF
TRBV27	TRBD1	NA	TRBJ1-2	TGTGCCAGCAGGTCTACAGGGGGCGGCTATGGCTACACCTTC	CASRSTGGGYGYTF
TRBV7-2	NA	NA	TRBJ2-3	TGTGCCAGCAGCTTAGTCTTCCTGGATACGCAGTATTTT	CASSLVFLDTQYF
TRBV7-2	TRBD2	NA	TRBJ2-3	TGTGCCAGCAGCTTAGCGGGAGGGGCTTCCGGTTGGACGCAGTATTTT	CASSLAGGASGWTQYF
TRBV7-9	TRBD1	NA	TRBJ2-7	TGTGCCAGCAGCTTGGATTTGGGACAGCTAACCTACGAGCAGTACTTC	CASSLDLGQLTYEQYF
TRBV7-6	NA	NA	TRBJ2-7	TGTGCCAGCAGCTTAGGGTTTTGGGGGGAGAATTCCTACGAGCAGTACTTC	CASSLGFWGENSYEQYF
TRBV7-7	NA	NA	TRBJ2-3	TGTGCTAGCAGCTTTGGGACGACTAGCACAGATACGCAGTATTTT	CASSFGTTSTDTQYF
TRBV6-1	NA	NA	TRBJ1-2	TGTGCCAGCAGTGAGTTTACCGGACAGCCATATGGCTACACCTTC	CASSEFTGQPYGYTF
TRBV5-8	NA	NA	TRBJ2-2	TGTGCCAGCAGCTCCTCATGGTCTCCAGGGGTACCCTACACCGGGGAGCTGTTTTTT	CASSSSWSPGVPYTGELFF